Below, 20 T cell receptor beta chains from the same sample are listed, as sequenced in a study of T cell responses to AZD1222 COVID-19 vaccine. Only in-frame clones appear in the TCRdb table, and some are missing; sequencing was by immunoSEQ multiplex PCR. This sample has fewer than 150,000 clones, with approximately 90% found just once. The sample in question was peripheral blood, obtained 28 days after the second AZD1222 dose. All receptors come from an adult who received the AZD1222 COVID-19 vaccine.

V gene TRBV5-1 combines with J gene TRBJ2-1; 13 nucleotides line up with TRBD2. The CDR3 has 14 amino acids. Trimming removed 4 bases from V and 9 bases from J; junction bases left unmatched: 4. Per germline, CDR1 SGHRS and CDR2 YFSETQ. CDR3 DNA sequence: TGCGCCAGCAGCCCGGGACTAGCGGGAACTGAGCAGTTCTTC. Residues: CASSPGLAGTEQFF.

The J gene is TRBJ2-3, the V gene TRBV5-1, with a tentative D call TRBD1 (6 bases). The CDR3 runs 17 residues. CDR1 and CDR2 (germline): SGHRS, YFSETQ. V was cut by 0 bases and J by 3 bases, with 17 bases left in between. The CDR3 sequence is CASSLAAVTGLTDTQYF. DNA of the CDR3: TGCGCCAGCAGCTTGGCTGCCGTGACAGGACTTACAGATACGCAGTATTTT.

The rearrangement uses TRBV18 and TRBJ1-1, with no clear D. With 2 bases removed from V and 6 bases from J, the gap between germline ends came to 10 bases. The CDR3 covers 13 residues. Germline CDR1 reads KGHSH; CDR2 reads LQKENI. CDR3 in amino acids: CASSPSGRSEAFF. The CDR3 DNA is TGTGCCAGCTCACCAAGCGGTAGATCTGAAGCTTTCTTT.

The chain has TRBV5-1 and TRBJ1-4; D remains unclear. CDR1 is SGHRS and CDR2 is YFSETQ in the germline V gene. The CDR3 runs to 14 residues. Trimming took off 4 bases at V and 0 bases at J, with 7 bases between the two ends. CDR3: CASSDTSTNEKLFF. CDR3 coding DNA: TGCGCCAGCAGCGACACGTCAACTAATGAAAAACTGTTTTTT.

This clone was picked up one time. The V call is TRBV11-2, the J call TRBJ1-4, with D unresolved. Germline CDR1 reads SGHAT; CDR2 reads FQNNGV. The germline V and J ends were trimmed by 2 bases and 4 bases, with 14 bases remaining between them. There are 16 residues in the CDR3. CDR3 DNA: TGTGCCAGCAGCTTAAGGTCTTTCACTCTTAATGAAAAACTGTTTTTT. Translated: CASSLRSFTLNEKLFF.

This clone has a single count. The chain employs TRBV7-9 and TRBJ1-1; no firm D call. Trimming cost V 1 base and J 1 base, with 4 bases left between them. CDR3 length equals 13 residues. The germline CDR1 and CDR2 sequences are SEHNR and FQNEAQ (reference sequence). The CDR3 sequence: CASSLDANTEAFF. The CDR3 DNA reads as TGTGCCAGCAGCTTAGACGCGAACACTGAAGCTTTCTTT.

The rearrangement uses TRBV9 and TRBJ2-3; no definite D call. V lost 7 bases to trimming and J lost 4 bases, with 16 bases between them. The germline V gene encodes CDR1 SGDLS and CDR2 YYNGEE. This CDR3 has 14 amino acids. The CDR3 sequence is CASQSGPGSDTQYF. CDR3 nucleotides: TGTGCCAGCCAGTCTGGGCCCGGATCAGATACGCAGTATTTT.

This clone was observed once. The chain joins TRBV30 to TRBJ1-1; unclear D gene. This CDR3 has 14 amino acids. Per germline, CDR1 GTSNPN and CDR2 SVGIG (reference sequence). V dropped 0 bases and J dropped 3 bases, with 11 bases sitting between them. The CDR3 region has the DNA TGTGCCTGGAGTGTCGCGGGTTTATACACTGAAGCTTTCTTT. Its translation: CAWSVAGLYTEAFF.

The gene calls are TRBV24-1 and TRBJ2-1; 11 nucleotides line up with TRBD1. The germline V gene encodes CDR1 KGHDR and CDR2 SFDVKD. With 3 bases clipped from V and 8 bases from J, the junction kept 8 bases outside the gene matches. The CDR3 contains 16 residues. CDR3 in DNA: TGTGCCACCAGTGATACCTTTGGGACAGGGGGGTATGAGCAGTTCTTC. Translating gives CATSDTFGTGGYEQFF.

V and J are TRBV5-4 and TRBJ2-5, with D possibly matching TRBD1 (6 bases). CDR3 length equals 14 residues. V was shortened by 5 bases and J by 2 bases, with 13 bases between the two germline ends. In germline, CDR1 is SGHNT, CDR2 YYREEE (reference sequence). The CDR3 region has the DNA TGTGCCAGCAGTCGCGACAGGTCACAAGAGACCCAGTACTTC. Its protein is CASSRDRSQETQYF.

The chain uses TRBV6-5 and TRBJ1-5; TRBD1 matches 7 bases. CDR1 is MNHEY and CDR2 is SVGAGI in the germline V gene. With 8 bases clipped from V and 4 bases from J, the junction kept 11 bases outside the gene matches. The CDR3 is 15 amino acids. The CDR3 nucleotides are TGTGCCAGCTCCCCGACAGGGTTGGGAAATCAGCCCCAGCATTTT. It codes for CASSPTGLGNQPQHF.

The chain has TRBV24-1 and TRBJ1-2; 7 positions agree with TRBD1. Germline V CDR1 and CDR2: KGHDR, SFDVKD. The CDR3 totals 13 residues. V was pared by 5 bases and J by 8 bases, with 7 bases of the junction left unmatched. The CDR3 region is CATSGAGGRGYTF. As DNA, the CDR3 is TGTGCCACCAGTGGTGCAGGGGGTCGGGGCTACACCTTC.

V gene TRBV18 combines with J gene TRBJ1-4; 7 bases fit TRBD1. Germline CDR1 reads KGHSH; CDR2 reads LQKENI. The CDR3 has 13 amino acids. Trimming cost V 4 bases and J 4 bases; bases outside gene matches: 0. The CDR3 reads CASSRDSNEKLFF. The CDR3 DNA is TGTGCCAGCTCACGGGACAGTAATGAAAAACTGTTTTTT.

This rearrangement joins TRBV30 to TRBJ2-5; 10 nucleotides match TRBD2. The germline gives CDR1 GTSNPN, CDR2 SVGIG (reference sequence). V was pared by 5 bases and J by 5 bases, with 8 bases of the junction left unmatched. The CDR3 is 14 residues long. In nucleotides, the CDR3 is TGTGCCTGGGAGAAGCGGGAGGGGACGGAGACCCAGTACTTC. It is translated as CAWEKREGTETQYF.

The chain employs TRBV29-1 and TRBJ1-2; D is undetermined. Germline CDR1 is SQVTM and CDR2 is ANQGSEA. V gave up 6 bases and J gave up 6 bases, with 8 bases separating them. The CDR3 totals 10 residues. The CDR3 region has the DNA TGCAGCGTGATACAGCATGGCTACACCTTC. Translating gives CSVIQHGYTF.

V gene TRBV27 combines with J gene TRBJ2-7, with D possibly TRBD1 on 5 matching bases. V lost 2 bases to trimming and J lost 5 bases, with 13 bases between them. Germline CDR1 MNHEY, CDR2 SMNVEV (reference sequence). The CDR3 loop spans 14 amino acids. The CDR3 sequence is CASSLRMGRHEQYF. Here the CDR3 DNA reads TGTGCCAGCAGTTTAAGGATGGGGCGACACGAGCAGTACTTC.

The chain carries TRBV28 and TRBJ1-6; no reliable D call. The CDR3 totals 13 residues. V dropped 3 bases and J dropped 8 bases, with 8 bases sitting between them. Germline lookup yields CDR1 MDHEN and CDR2 SYDVKM. The CDR3, as DNA: TGTGCCAGCAGTTTTACCCGGGATTCACCCCTCCACTTT. Residues: CASSFTRDSPLHF.

V is TRBV19 and J is TRBJ1-1; 7 bases are a match to TRBD1. The length of the CDR3 is 15 residues. Germline V lookup: CDR1 LNHDA, CDR2 SQIVND (reference sequence). V lost 8 bases and J lost 7; bases outside the gene matches: 16. The CDR3 protein is CASRGRGAGGYEAFF. CDR3 bases: TGTGCCAGTCGAGGGAGGGGTGCAGGGGGATATGAAGCTTTCTTT. Using reference TRBV19 and TRBJ1-1 for the parts outside the CDR3, the full variable domain is DGGITQSPKYLFRKEGQNVTLSCEQNLNHDAMYWYRQDPGQGLRLIYYSQIVNDFQKGDIAEGYSVSREKKESFPLTVTSAQKNPTAFYLCASRGRGAGGYEAFFGQGTRLTVV.

This clone occurred once. V and J are TRBV24-1 and TRBJ1-1; D unclear. V was trimmed by 5 bases and J by 1 base, leaving 4 bases between them. The CDR3 contains 12 residues. The germline V gene has CDR1 KGHDR and CDR2 SFDVKD. The CDR3 here is CATSAGNTEAFF. CDR3 coding DNA: TGTGCCACCAGTGCAGGGAACACTGAAGCTTTCTTT.

The chain recombines TRBV7-8 with TRBJ1-1; possibly TRBD1 for D (6 bases). Germline V gene data show CDR1 as SGHVS and CDR2 as FQNEAQ. The CDR3 totals 15 residues. V lost 1 base, J lost 5 bases, and 14 bases lay in between. The CDR3 protein is CASSLELGAGTEAFF. In DNA form, the CDR3 reads TGTGCCAGCAGCTTAGAGCTGGGGGCGGGGACTGAAGCTTTCTTT.